What follows describes a single T cell receptor beta chain. Antigen unknown. Assay: immunoSEQ multiplex PCR; the TCRdb copy retains only in-frame clones and omits some. Seen here are about 95,000 clones, roughly 88% observed once, and the top ten hold 3% to 4%. The data were obtained in a study of OX40 agonist ivuxolimab in advanced cancers. Study-wide context: The treatment was a fully human IgG2 OX40 agonist, ivuxolimab. Study observations and caveats: Antigen specificity of clonally expanded peripheral T cells was not established. Low clonal expansion, among the lowest seen, marked partial responders at 0.1-3.0 mg/kg.

The germline CDR1 and CDR2 sequences are LNHDA and SQIVND (reference sequence). The CDR3 extends over 12 amino acids. V lost 5 bases to trimming and J lost 6 bases, with 10 bases between them. The chain joins TRBV19 to TRBJ1-1, with a weak D call TRBD1 (6 bases). The sample here was CD4+ or CD8+ T cells sorted from blood, taken in a trial of the OX40 agonist ivuxolimab. This sequence was found in an adult with an advanced solid tumor such as melanoma, head and neck, liver or kidney cancer. The CDR3 reads CASSQGWAEAFF. The CDR3 DNA reads TGTGCCAGTAGTCAGGGGTGGGCTGAAGCTTTCTTT.